Listed below are T cell receptor beta chains from one sample, sequenced in a study of shared clonotypes between healthy human individuals. Measured with immunoSEQ multiplex PCR; TCRdb has only the in-frame clones, and not every one. The repertoire consists of about a million clones, with roughly 80% occurring once and the leading ten covering approximately 1.3%. The source material was memory CD4+ T cells sorted from blood. Every receptor here comes from a man younger than 30 in good health. CDR3s include the opening cysteine and the closing phenylalanine or tryptophan. A D gene is named only where the DNA matches it firmly. A clone size is listed for some rows: how often the clone was seen (once, few, many), or a class if it is expanded.

d_gene: TRBD2; j_gene: TRBJ2-1; abundance: NA; v_gene: TRBV11-2; CDR3nt: TGTGCCAGCAGCCTAACACTAGCGGGTACCTACAATGAGCAGTTCTTC; CDR3aa: CASSLTLAGTYNEQFF
d_gene: NA; j_gene: TRBJ2-7; abundance: few; v_gene: TRBV7-9; CDR3nt: TGTGCCAGCAGCCTCACCCCCGTAGGATCCTACGAGCAGTACTTC; CDR3aa: CASSLTPVGSYEQYF
d_gene: NA; j_gene: TRBJ1-2; abundance: NA; v_gene: TRBV5-5; CDR3nt: TGTGCCAGCAGCTCCAGGGCCGGCTACACCTTC; CDR3aa: CASSSRAGYTF
d_gene: NA; j_gene: TRBJ2-3; abundance: NA; v_gene: TRBV6-6; CDR3nt: TGTGCCAGCTTTGAGCGCTTCGCGCAGTATTTT; CDR3aa: CASFERFAQYF
d_gene: NA; j_gene: TRBJ2-5; abundance: few; v_gene: TRBV5-6; CDR3nt: TGTGCCAGCAGCTGGAGGGAGGAGGTAGGAGAGACCCAGTACTTC; CDR3aa: CASSWREEVGETQYF
d_gene: NA; j_gene: TRBJ2-7; abundance: once; v_gene: TRBV2; CDR3nt: TGTGCCAGCAGTGAAGTAGGGACATCCCAGGAGTACTTC; CDR3aa: CASSEVGTSQEYF
d_gene: NA; j_gene: TRBJ1-2; abundance: NA; v_gene: TRBV4-1; CDR3nt: TGCGCCAGCAGCCAAGATCGGAGGACTTTGATCACCTTC; CDR3aa: CASSQDRRTLITF
d_gene: TRBD1; j_gene: TRBJ1-4; abundance: NA; v_gene: TRBV11-2; CDR3nt: TGTGCCAGCAGCCTACAGGGGGGCACTAATGAAAAACTGTTTTTT; CDR3aa: CASSLQGGTNEKLFF
d_gene: TRBD1; j_gene: TRBJ1-3; abundance: NA; v_gene: TRBV7-9; CDR3nt: TGTGCCAGCAGCTTACCCACTCGCGGACAGGGCGACGCTGGAAACACCATATATTTT; CDR3aa: CASSLPTRGQGDAGNTIYF
d_gene: NA; j_gene: TRBJ2-5; abundance: many; v_gene: TRBV2; CDR3nt: TGTGCCAGCAGGCAAGAGACCCAGTACTTC; CDR3aa: CASRQETQYF